The T cell receptor (beta chain) described here comes from a study of blood T cell repertoires in COVID-19. As processed by the authors: Reference gene primers were amplified, and this amplification served to estimate nucleated cell counts. Assay: immunoSEQ multiplex PCR; the TCRdb copy retains only in-frame clones and omits some. V, J and clone size are those of that table, while D and trimming were read from the DNA. The sample yields 120,000 to 150,000 clones, around 84% seen once. Sequencing input: peripheral blood. This receptor was obtained from a human donor in a cohort sampled during active COVID-19.

As DNA, the CDR3 is TGTGCCAGCACTGGGGGGGCGCATAACTATGGCTACACCTTC. Its translation: CASTGGAHNYGYTF. This chain links TRBV7-2 with TRBJ1-2; D might be TRBD1 (6 bases). V was shortened by 7 bases and J by 1 base, with 13 bases between the two germline ends. The CDR3 consists of 14 residues. Per germline, CDR1 SGHTA and CDR2 FQGNSA.